The 18 T cell receptor beta chains presented below share a single source sample, sequenced in a study of read filtering for tumor transcriptome and immune sequencing. From roughly 400 ng of RNA, a library with molecular barcoded alpha/delta and beta/gamma adaptors was made. Each CDR3 protein is one row after TCRdb ran MiXCR on the reads. The sample records more than 70,000 distinct CDR3 sequences, around a fifth being singletons. Sequenced material: a population of CD138-negative cells sorted from bone marrow. The receptor set was obtained from a donor at least 40 years old with multiple myeloma.

As concerns this clonotype: A far larger clone is one base from this, pointing to a likely read error. The rearrangement uses TRBV7-9 and TRBJ2-3; 7 bases agree with TRBD2. CDR1 and CDR2 from the germline V gene are SEHNR and FQNEAQ (reference sequence). The CDR3 has 15 residues. Trimming took 3 bases from V and 2 from J; bases not matched to a gene: 5. The CDR3 protein is CASSLSGVATDTQYF. The CDR3 region has the DNA TGTGCCAGCAGCTTGAGCGGGGTGGCCACAGATACGCAGTATTTT.

Details on this clonotype: A much larger clonotype is one base distant, so this may be a read error. It is likely a read error, because the conserved phenylalanine at the end of the CDR3 is missing. This chain joins TRBV2 and TRBJ2-3; tentative D call: TRBD2 (6 bases). This CDR3 has 15 amino acids. Trimming left V 1 base short and J 2 bases short, with 10 bases between. Germline lookup yields CDR1 SNHLY and CDR2 FYNNEI. CDR3 loop: CASSEGLVPTDTQYL. CDR3 sequence (DNA): TGTGCCAGCAGTGAAGGACTAGTGCCCACAGATACGCAGTATCTT.

This clonotype was seen ten or more times. The chain has TRBV28 and TRBJ1-2; D uncertain. The CDR3 extends over 13 amino acids. V lost 6 bases to trimming and J lost 5 bases, with 13 bases between them. Germline V CDR1 and CDR2: MDHEN, SYDVKM. The CDR3 sequence is CASSLERNYGYTF. The DNA for the CDR3 is TGTGCCAGCAGCTTAGAGCGGAATTATGGCTACACCTTC.

This clonotype was counted at least ten times. The chain has TRBV7-2 and TRBJ1-6, with 7 bases fitting TRBD1. Per germline, CDR1 SGHTA and CDR2 FQGNSA. With V trimmed by 6 bases and J by 0 bases, 5 bases remained unmatched. This CDR3 is built from 16 residues. The CDR3 DNA is TGTGCCAGCAGTCGGGACAGATTCTCCTATAATTCACCCCTCCACTTT. Protein: CASSRDRFSYNSPLHF.

This clonotype was seen many times. This chain uses TRBV20-1 with TRBJ2-7, with 8 nucleotides matching TRBD2. This CDR3 has 16 amino acids. V dropped 0 bases and J dropped 2; count of bases not matched to a gene: 9. Germline V gene lookup returns CDR1 DFQATT and CDR2 SNEGSKA (reference sequence). The CDR3: CSARDPVKAGAYEQYF. The CDR3 bases are TGCAGTGCTAGAGATCCAGTGAAAGCGGGGGCCTACGAGCAGTACTTC.

This clonotype was detected many times. The V call is TRBV10-2, the J call TRBJ2-6; D tentatively reads TRBD1 or TRBD2 (5 bases each). CDR3 length equals 17 residues. Germline assignment: CDR1 WSHSY and CDR2 SAAADI. Deletions cut 7 bases from V and 0 bases from J, with 16 bases between. This CDR3 reads CASTRGAKSSGANVLTF. As DNA, the CDR3 is TGCGCCAGCACCCGAGGGGCGAAAAGCTCTGGGGCCAACGTCCTGACTTTC.

As to this clonotype: One end of the junction varies from germline; a read error may be responsible. The chain joins TRBV2 to TRBJ2-5; a weak D match, TRBD1 (5 bases). Germline V gene data show CDR1 as SNHLY and CDR2 as FYNNEI. The CDR3 is 13 residues long. CDR3 residues: CAGRYLDNETQYF. The CDR3 nucleotides read TGTGCCGGCAGATATTTGGACAACGAGACCCAGTACTTC.

This clonotype was detected ten times or more. The chain joins TRBV7-8 to TRBJ2-5; D remains ambiguous. V lost 4 bases and J 5 bases, leaving 11 bases between the germline ends. CDR1 SGHVS and CDR2 FQNEAQ come from the germline V gene. The length of the CDR3 is 13 residues. The CDR3 bases are TGTGCCAGCAGCTCCTCTGAAGGCGAGACCCAGTACTTC. This gives the protein CASSSSEGETQYF.

This clonotype was counted at least ten times. This chain joins TRBV7-8 and TRBJ2-5, with 8 bases aligning to TRBD2. Per the germline V gene, CDR1 is SGHVS and CDR2 is FQNEAQ. V gave up 7 bases and J gave up 1 base; unmatched junction bases: 5. The CDR3 runs to 14 residues. The DNA of the CDR3 is TGTGCCAGCACCGCGGGGGGCTTCCAAGAGACCCAGTACTTC. The encoded protein is CASTAGGFQETQYF.

This clonotype has ten or more counts. This chain uses TRBV18 with TRBJ1-1, with TRBD1 as a possible D gene (5 bases). The CDR3 has 16 residues. Looked up from germline, CDR1 is KGHSH and CDR2 is LQKENI. The V end lost 5 bases, the J end lost 5 bases, and 21 bases lay between the germline ends. The CDR3 DNA reads as TGTGCCAGCTCAGAGAACAGGCTTCGTTGGGAAACTGAAGCTTTCTTT. Translated: CASSENRLRWETEAFF.

This clonotype was counted only a few times. The chain couples TRBV2 to TRBJ2-5, with no clear D. Looked up from germline, CDR1 is SNHLY and CDR2 is FYNNEI. The CDR3 spans 14 residues. Trimming pared 2 bases from V and 1 base from J, leaving 8 bases between. The CDR3 nucleotides read TGTGCCAGCAGTGAAACCCAGTTCCAAGAGACCCAGTACTTC. Amino acids: CASSETQFQETQYF.

The chain employs TRBV7-6 and TRBJ2-5; the match to TRBD1 covers 11 bases. CDR1 SGHVS and CDR2 FNYEAQ come from the germline V gene. V lost 5 bases, J lost 7 bases, and 12 bases stayed unmatched. The CDR3 covers 16 residues. For the CDR3, the DNA is TGTGCCAGCAGCCCGACGTCAGGACAGGGGGCCGGGACCCAGTACTTC. Its translation is CASSPTSGQGAGTQYF. Variable domain in full (rest from reference TRBV7-6 and TRBJ2-5): GAGVSQSPRYKVTKRGQDVALRCDPISGHVSLYWYRQALGQGPEFLTYFNYEAQQDKSGLPNDRFSAERPEGSISTLTIQRTEQRDSAMYRCASSPTSGQGAGTQYFGPGTRLLVL.

This clonotype came up a few times. A read error may explain this, as a much larger clone is one base away. The conserved closing phenylalanine or tryptophan is absent in this CDR3, likely reflecting a read error. The V and J genes are TRBV7-2 and TRBJ1-1, with D uncertain. The CDR3 consists of 15 residues. Germline lookup yields CDR1 SGHTA and CDR2 FQGNSA. Trimming pared 2 bases from V and 0 bases from J, leaving 10 bases between. CDR3 nucleotides: TGTGCCAGCAGCTTAACCAGAGCTATGAACACTGAAGCTTTCTCT. Translated: CASSLTRAMNTEAFS.

With regard to this clonotype: A read error is likely here: a far larger clone is one base away. The rearrangement uses TRBV7-2 and TRBJ1-5; D unclear. The CDR3 is made up of 12 amino acids. The germline V gene has CDR1 SGHTA and CDR2 FQGNSA. The CDR3 is CVSSPPGQPQHF. CDR3 DNA sequence: TGTGTCAGCAGCCCCCCGGGTCAGCCCCAGCATTTT.

This clonotype occurred many times. The rearrangement uses TRBV20-1 and TRBJ1-6, with TRBD1 matching over 7 bases. Germline values: CDR1 DFQATT, CDR2 SNEGSKA (reference sequence). With V trimmed by 6 bases and J by 5 bases, 13 bases remained unmatched. The CDR3 totals 16 residues. CDR3 region: CSARKGGASDNSPLHF. The DNA of the CDR3 is TGCAGTGCCAGAAAAGGGGGCGCGTCAGATAATTCACCCCTCCACTTT.

The sample holds a few counts of this clonotype. The chain uses TRBV6-2 or TRBV6-3 and TRBJ2-6; 9 bases match TRBD1. The germline gives CDR1 MNHEY, CDR2 SVGEGT. The J segment lost 1 base and the V segment lost 6 bases, leaving 7 bases of the junction unmatched. The CDR3 is 17 amino acids. The DNA for the CDR3 is TGTGCCAGCAGCACCGGGACAGGGACATCTGGGGCCAACGTCCTGACTTTC. It yields the protein CASSTGTGTSGANVLTF.

This clonotype has a count of ten or more. V usage is TRBV21-1 and J usage is TRBJ1-5. TRBV21-1 is termed a pseudogene. The CDR3 extends over 14 amino acids. The CDR3 sequence is CASSKQQFNQPQHF. The CDR3 DNA follows: TGTGCCAGCAGCAAACAGCAGTTCAATCAGCCCCAGCATTTT.

The chain combines TRBV4-1 with TRBJ1-3; D is uncertain. The CDR3 extends over 18 amino acids. Trimming took off 2 bases at V and 0 bases at J, with 17 bases between the two ends. Germline V gene lookup returns CDR1 MGHRA and CDR2 YSYEKL. The DNA for the CDR3 is TGCGCCAGCAGCCAATTGCTGACCGGGGTTATCTCTGGAAACACCATATATTTT. It translates to CASSQLLTGVISGNTIYF.